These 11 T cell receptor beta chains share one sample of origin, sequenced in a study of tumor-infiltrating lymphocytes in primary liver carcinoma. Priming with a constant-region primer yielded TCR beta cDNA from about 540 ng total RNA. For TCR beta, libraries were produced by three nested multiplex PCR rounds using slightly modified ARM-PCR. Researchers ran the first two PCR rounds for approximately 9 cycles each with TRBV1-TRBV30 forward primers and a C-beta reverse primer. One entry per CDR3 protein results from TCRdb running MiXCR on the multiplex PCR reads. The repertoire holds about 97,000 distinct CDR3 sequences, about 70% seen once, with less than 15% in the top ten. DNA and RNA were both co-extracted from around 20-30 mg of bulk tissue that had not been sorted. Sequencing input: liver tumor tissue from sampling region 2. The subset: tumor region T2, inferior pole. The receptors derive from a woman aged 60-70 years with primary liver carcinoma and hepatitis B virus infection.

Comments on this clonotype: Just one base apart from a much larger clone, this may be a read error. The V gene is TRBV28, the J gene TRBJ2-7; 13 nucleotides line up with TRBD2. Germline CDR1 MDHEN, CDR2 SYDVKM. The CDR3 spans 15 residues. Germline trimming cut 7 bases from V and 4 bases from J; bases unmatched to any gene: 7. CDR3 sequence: CASKTKGLAGYEQYF. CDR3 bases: TGTGCCAGCAAAACCAAGGGACTAGCGGGGTACGAGCAGTACTTC.

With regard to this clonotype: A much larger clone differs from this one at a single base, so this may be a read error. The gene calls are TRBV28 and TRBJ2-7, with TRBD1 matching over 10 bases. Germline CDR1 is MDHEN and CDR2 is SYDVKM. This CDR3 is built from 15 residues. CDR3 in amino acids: CANSGTGALSYEQYF. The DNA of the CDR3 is TGTGCCAACAGTGGGACAGGGGCGCTTTCCTACGAGCAGTACTTC.

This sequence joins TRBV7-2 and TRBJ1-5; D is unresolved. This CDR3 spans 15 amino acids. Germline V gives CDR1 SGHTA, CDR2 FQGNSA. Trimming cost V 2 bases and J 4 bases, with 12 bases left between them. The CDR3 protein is CASSLRGQGNQPQHF. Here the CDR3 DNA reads TGTGCCAGCAGCTTACGAGGGCAAGGGAATCAGCCCCAGCATTTT.

CDR3 sequence reads: CASSLEGGYTGELFF. CDR3 in DNA: TGTGCCAGCAGCTTAGAGGGGGGATACACCGGGGAGCTGTTTTTT. The gene calls are TRBV7-8 and TRBJ2-2; tentatively, D is TRBD1 or TRBD2 (6 bases each). CDR3 length equals 15 residues. From germline, CDR1 is SGHVS and CDR2 FQNEAQ. The ends were cut back, 1 base at V and 3 bases at J, with 9 bases in the middle. The whole variable domain, filled in from reference TRBV7-8 and TRBJ2-2, reads GAGVSQSPRYKVAKRGQDVALRCDPISGHVSLFWYQQALGQGPEFLTYFQNEAQLDKSGLPSDRFFAERPEGSVSTLKIQRTQQEDSAVYLCASSLEGGYTGELFFGEGSRLTVL.

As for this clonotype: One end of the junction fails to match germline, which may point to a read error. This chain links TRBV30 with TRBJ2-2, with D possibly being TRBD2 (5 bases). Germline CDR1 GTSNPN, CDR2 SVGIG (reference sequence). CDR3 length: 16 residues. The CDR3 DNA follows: TGTGCCTGGAGTGTACGAATAGTGACCAACACCGGGGAGCTGCTTTTT. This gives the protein CAWSVRIVTNTGELLF.

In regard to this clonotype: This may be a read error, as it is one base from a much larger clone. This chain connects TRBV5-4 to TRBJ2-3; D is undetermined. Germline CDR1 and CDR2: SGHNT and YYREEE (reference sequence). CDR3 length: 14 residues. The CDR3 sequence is CAGSLGHDTDTQYF. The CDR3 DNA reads TGTGCCGGCAGCCTGGGCCACGACACAGATACGCAGTATTTT.

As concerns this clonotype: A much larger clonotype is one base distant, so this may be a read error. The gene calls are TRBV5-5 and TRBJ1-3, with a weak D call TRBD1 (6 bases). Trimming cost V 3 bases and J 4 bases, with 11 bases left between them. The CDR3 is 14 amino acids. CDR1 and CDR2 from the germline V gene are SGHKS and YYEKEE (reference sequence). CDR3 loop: CASSYRVAGNTIYF. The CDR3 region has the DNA TGTGCCAGCAGCTACAGGGTCGCCGGAAACACCATATATTTT.

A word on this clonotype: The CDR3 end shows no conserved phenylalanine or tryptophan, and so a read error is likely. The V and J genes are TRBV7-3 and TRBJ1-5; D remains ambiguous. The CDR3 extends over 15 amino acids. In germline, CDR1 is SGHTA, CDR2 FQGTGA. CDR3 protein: CASNLTGQPGQPQHL. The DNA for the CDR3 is TGTGCCAGCAACTTAACGGGTCAGCCGGGTCAGCCCCAGCATTTA.

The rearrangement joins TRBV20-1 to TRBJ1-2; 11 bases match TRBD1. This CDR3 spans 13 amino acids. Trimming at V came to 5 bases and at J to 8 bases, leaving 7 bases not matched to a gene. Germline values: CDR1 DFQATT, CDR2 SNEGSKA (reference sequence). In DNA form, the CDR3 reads TGCAGTGCTGATCGGACAGGGGGCAGGGGCTACACCTTC. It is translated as CSADRTGGRGYTF.

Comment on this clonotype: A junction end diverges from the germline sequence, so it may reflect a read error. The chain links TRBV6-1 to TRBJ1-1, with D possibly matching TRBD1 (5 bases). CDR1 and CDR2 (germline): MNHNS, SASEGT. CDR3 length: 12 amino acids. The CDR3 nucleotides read TGTGCTAGCAGTGATGTTGGGACGTTGCCCAACTTT. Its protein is CASSDVGTLPNF.

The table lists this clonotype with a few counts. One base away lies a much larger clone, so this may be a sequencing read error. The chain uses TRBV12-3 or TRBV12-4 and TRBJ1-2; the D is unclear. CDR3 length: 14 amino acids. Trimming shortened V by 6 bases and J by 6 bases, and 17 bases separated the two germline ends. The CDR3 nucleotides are TGTGCCAGCAGCCCAGGTCGGGGTCCTCATGGCTACACCTTC. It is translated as CASSPGRGPHGYTF.